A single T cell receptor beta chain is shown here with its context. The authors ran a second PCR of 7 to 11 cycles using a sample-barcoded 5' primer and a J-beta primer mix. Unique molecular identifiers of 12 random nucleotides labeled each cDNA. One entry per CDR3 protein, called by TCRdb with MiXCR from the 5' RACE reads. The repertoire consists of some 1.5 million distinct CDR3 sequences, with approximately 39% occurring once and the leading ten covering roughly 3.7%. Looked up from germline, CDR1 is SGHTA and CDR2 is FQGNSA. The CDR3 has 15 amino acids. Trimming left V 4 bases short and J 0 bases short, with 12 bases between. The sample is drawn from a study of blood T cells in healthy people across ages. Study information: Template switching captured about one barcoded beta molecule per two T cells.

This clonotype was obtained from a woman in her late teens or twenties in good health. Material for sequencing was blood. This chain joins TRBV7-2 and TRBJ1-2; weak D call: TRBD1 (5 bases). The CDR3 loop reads CASSSPGGANYGYTF. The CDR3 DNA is TGTGCCAGCAGCTCGCCGGGGGGAGCTAACTATGGCTACACCTTC.